The present TCR beta chain was sequenced within a study of cytomegalovirus exposure and HLA in healthy donors. General study results and limits: Across HLA loci, a later analysis found differing TCR association rates, with DRB1 most and HLA-C fewest. There were around 160 TCR beta chains listed as cytomegalovirus-associated. Per a prior analysis, the majority of TCR beta V segments were productive roughly 87% or roughly 30% of the time.

This CDR3 region has 13 residues. Unmatched junction bases numbered 3, after V lost 6 bases and J lost 4 bases. The germline V gene encodes CDR1 SGHNT and CDR2 YENEEA. The PCR had 60 Vbeta and 13 Jbeta primers. Only in-frame clones appear in the TCRdb table, and some are missing; sequencing was by immunoSEQ multiplex PCR. The sample has around 180,000 clones, 84% seen once. On this clone itself: Its antigen is currently unknown.

This TCR derives from a girl between 5 and 17 years old in good health and CMV-seropositive. The chain employs TRBV11-3 and TRBJ2-5, with TRBD1 matching 9 bases. The sequenced sample consisted of PBMCs. CDR3 loop: CASSHRGRETQYF. CDR3 nucleotide sequence: TGTGCCAGCAGTCACAGGGGGCGAGAGACCCAGTACTTC.